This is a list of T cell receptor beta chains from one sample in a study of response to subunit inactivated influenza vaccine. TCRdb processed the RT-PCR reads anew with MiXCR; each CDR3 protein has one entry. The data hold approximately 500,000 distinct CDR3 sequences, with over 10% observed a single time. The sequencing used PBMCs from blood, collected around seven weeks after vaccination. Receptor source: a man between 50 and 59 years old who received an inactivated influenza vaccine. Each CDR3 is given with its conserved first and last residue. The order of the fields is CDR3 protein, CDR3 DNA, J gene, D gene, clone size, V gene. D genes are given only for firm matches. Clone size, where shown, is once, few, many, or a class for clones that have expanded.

CDR3 protein: CAAGGLKYEQYF; CDR3 DNA: TGTGCCGCCGGGGGGCTGAAATACGAGCAGTACTTC; J gene: TRBJ2-7; D gene: -; clone size: -; V gene: TRBV10-3
CDR3 protein: CAISEPGQTIQETQYF; CDR3 DNA: TGTGCCATCAGTGAACCGGGACAGACCATACAAGAGACCCAGTACTTC; J gene: TRBJ2-5; D gene: TRBD1; clone size: -; V gene: TRBV10-3
CDR3 protein: CASSKRQGDYGYTF; CDR3 DNA: TGCGCCAGCAGCAAAAGACAGGGCGACTATGGCTACACCTTC; J gene: TRBJ1-2; D gene: TRBD1; clone size: -; V gene: TRBV5-1
CDR3 protein: CANITARPKNIQYF; CDR3 DNA: TGCGCCAACATCACGGCCAGGCCCAAAAACATTCAGTACTTC; J gene: TRBJ2-4; D gene: -; clone size: -; V gene: TRBV5-1
CDR3 protein: CASSLGHTGELFF; CDR3 DNA: TGCGCCAGCAGCTTGGGACACACCGGGGAGCTGTTTTTT; J gene: TRBJ2-2; D gene: -; clone size: many; V gene: TRBV5-1
CDR3 protein: CASSHNPSGAFF; CDR3 DNA: TGTGCCAGCAGCCATAACCCCTCGGGAGCTTTCTTT; J gene: TRBJ1-1; D gene: -; clone size: few; V gene: TRBV7-9
CDR3 protein: CATSRPGQVQYF; CDR3 DNA: TGTGCCACCAGCAGACCAGGACAGGTTCAGTACTTC; J gene: TRBJ2-4; D gene: TRBD1; clone size: -; V gene: TRBV15
CDR3 protein: CSAPQISYTQYF; CDR3 DNA: TGCAGTGCCCCTCAAATCTCTTATACGCAGTATTTT; J gene: TRBJ2-3; D gene: -; clone size: few; V gene: TRBV20-1
CDR3 protein: CATSKLLIAGQETQYF; CDR3 DNA: TGTGCCACCAGTAAATTATTGATAGCGGGCCAAGAGACCCAGTACTTC; J gene: TRBJ2-5; D gene: TRBD2; clone size: -; V gene: TRBV28
CDR3 protein: CASSLGQPGTANEQFF; CDR3 DNA: TGTGCCAGCAGCTTGGGACAGCCCGGGACTGCAAATGAGCAGTTCTTC; J gene: TRBJ2-1; D gene: -; clone size: -; V gene: TRBV28
CDR3 protein: CASSGKDQGESGIQETQYF; CDR3 DNA: TGTGCCAGCAGCGGGAAAGATCAGGGGGAGAGCGGGATCCAAGAGACCCAGTACTTC; J gene: TRBJ2-5; D gene: -; clone size: few; V gene: TRBV9
CDR3 protein: CASSSRSGGADTQYF; CDR3 DNA: TGTGCCAGCAGTTCTAGGAGCGGGGGGGCGGATACGCAGTATTTT; J gene: TRBJ2-3; D gene: TRBD2; clone size: few; V gene: TRBV12-3/TRBV12-4
CDR3 protein: CASSLPVSGANVLTF; CDR3 DNA: TGTGCCAGCAGCCTCCCCGTATCTGGGGCCAACGTCCTGACTTTC; J gene: TRBJ2-6; D gene: -; clone size: -; V gene: TRBV7-9
CDR3 protein: CATQRQAANTGELFF; CDR3 DNA: TGTGCCACCCAGCGACAGGCCGCGAACACCGGGGAGCTGTTTTTT; J gene: TRBJ2-2; D gene: -; clone size: -; V gene: TRBV27
CDR3 protein: CASSQDPRVETQYF; CDR3 DNA: TGTGCCAGCAGCCAAGATCCTCGTGTGGAGACCCAGTACTTC; J gene: TRBJ2-5; D gene: -; clone size: -; V gene: TRBV14
CDR3 protein: CASRRDRNSGNTIYF; CDR3 DNA: TGTGCCAGCAGGAGGGACAGAAACTCTGGAAACACCATATATTTT; J gene: TRBJ1-3; D gene: TRBD1; clone size: -; V gene: TRBV2
CDR3 protein: CASSQVAGSSYNEQFF; CDR3 DNA: TGTGCCAGCAGCCAAGTCGCGGGAAGCTCCTACAATGAGCAGTTCTTC; J gene: TRBJ2-1; D gene: -; clone size: few; V gene: TRBV3-1
CDR3 protein: CASRHGTGELFF; CDR3 DNA: TGTGCCAGCAGACACGGTACCGGGGAGCTGTTTTTT; J gene: TRBJ2-2; D gene: -; clone size: many; V gene: TRBV6-1
CDR3 protein: CASERRDGHYEQYF; CDR3 DNA: TGTGCCAGCGAAAGGAGGGACGGGCACTACGAGCAGTACTTC; J gene: TRBJ2-7; D gene: -; clone size: many; V gene: TRBV5-6
CDR3 protein: CSGGFDYEQYF; CDR3 DNA: TGCAGTGGAGGCTTTGACTACGAGCAGTACTTC; J gene: TRBJ2-7; D gene: -; clone size: many; V gene: TRBV20-1
CDR3 protein: CASSLRLGGEDEQYF; CDR3 DNA: TGTGCCAGCAGCTTGCGCCTAGGAGGTGAGGACGAGCAGTACTTC; J gene: TRBJ2-7; D gene: -; clone size: -; V gene: TRBV5-4
CDR3 protein: CASSLTRFSGDTQYF; CDR3 DNA: TGTGCCAGCAGCTTAACTAGGTTCAGTGGAGATACGCAGTATTTT; J gene: TRBJ2-3; D gene: -; clone size: -; V gene: TRBV5-5
CDR3 protein: CASSPDRVPRNIQYF; CDR3 DNA: TGTGCCAGCAGCCCAGACAGAGTCCCACGGAACATTCAGTACTTC; J gene: TRBJ2-4; D gene: -; clone size: few; V gene: TRBV7-2